The sequence of this T cell receptor (beta chain) was determined in a study of blood T cell repertoires in COVID-19 (dated by TCRdb to the early 2020s). For context, the study as a whole: Samples from collaborators originated in the United States, Italy and Spain and spanned both the acute and convalescent phases of COVID-19. The prospective study material was composed of cDNA or gDNA derived from T cells, B-cell-depleted T cells, or PBMCs. Deeply sampled blood TCRbeta repertoires from subjects exposed to, actively infected with, or recovered from COVID-19 were included in the dataset. The repertoires were released in a freely available public database intended as a resource for research on the immune response to SARS-CoV-2. Samples came from the ongoing ImmuneRACE study (first 160 participants) plus 1,254 subjects from 6 global collaborators. Sample metadata almost always included a de-identified subject ID, COVID-19 status, age in years and sex. Where available, HLA class I and class II types were obtained from metadata supplied by the sample provider rather than from assay-based typing. Broad study findings and their caveats: The quantity of clinical and demographic metadata differed by source and by participant and was supplied without curation.

Details on this clone: The antigen it binds to is not known. No base qualities exist here, and no much larger clone lies one base off it.

The collaborating institutions used their own protocols to collect whole blood in K2EDTA tubes. For TCRbeta analysis, collaborators shipped samples in one of three forms: frozen whole blood, isolated PBMCs, or DNA extracted from either of those sample types. The immunoSEQ Assay, a bias-controlled multiplex PCR, was used to amplify TCRbeta CDR3 regions from genomic DNA. As for the original processing: Within the assay, amplification of reference gene primers was used to estimate how many nucleated cells each sample contained. To quantify the absolute abundance of each unique TCRbeta CDR3 rearrangement, sequence reads were collapsed and filtered. For each sample, productive Simpson clonality was calculated as the square root of Simpson's diversity index across productive rearrangements. TCRdb obtained this table from immuneACCESS and retained in-frame rearrangements with V and J assigned. These tables miss some clones; where compared with another copy, unresolved V genes account for less than half of the shortfall, and the remainder is unexplained. Clonal size and the V and J genes are those of that table, whereas D and trimming came from the DNA. In all, the sample holds under 200,000 clones, and 86% of those were seen once. The ten most abundant clones make up 2.5% to 4% of the sample.

The germline V gene specifies SGHRS as CDR1 and YFSETQ as CDR2. The CDR3 holds 14 amino acids from the cysteine to the phenylalanine. The sequence is cut down to CDR3 DNA, 42 bases in frame from base 1. Clipping removes 9 bases from V and 5 bases from J, with 8 as the unmatched junction base count. The sequenced sample was peripheral blood. Rearrangement joined TRBV5-1 to TRBJ2-1; a stretch of 10 junction bases matches TRBD2. This sequence originates from a man between 65 and 80 years old with acute or convalescent COVID-19. The CDR3 is CATTRTSGNNEQFF. The DNA sequence follows: TGCGCCACGACTCGGACTAGCGGCAACAATGAGCAGTTCTTC. The entire variable domain, with the stretches around the CDR3 drawn from the reference TRBV5-1 and TRBJ2-1 proteins, is KAGVTQTPRYLIKTRGQQVTLSCSPISGHRSVSWYQQTPGQGLQFLFEYFSETQRNKGNFPGRFSGRQFSNSRSEMNVSTLELGDSALYLCATTRTSGNNEQFFGPGTRLTVL.